This T cell receptor (beta chain) was sequenced for a study of neurological immune-mediated disorders. Trimming took off 0 bases at V and 2 bases at J, with 6 bases between the two ends. CDR1 and CDR2 (germline): LGHDT, YNNKEL (reference sequence). CDR3 length: 14 residues. This clonotype was seen many times. Sample time point: longitudinal time-point 2. Synthesis of cDNA was accomplished via 5'RACE employing 10-nucleotide random UMIs. One entry per CDR3 protein, called by TCRdb with MiXCR from the 5' RACE reads. This table has some 87,000 distinct CDR3 sequences, about 5.6% appearing once. The rearrangement uses TRBV3-1 and TRBJ2-3; D ambiguous. This TCR was recovered from a woman aged 60-75 years with multiple sclerosis. Sequenced material: PBMCs. The CDR3 protein is CASSQDLTTDTQYF. CDR3 in DNA: TGTGCCAGCAGCCAAGATCTCACCACAGATACGCAGTATTTT.